These T cell receptor beta chains were read from a single sample in a study of blood T cell repertoires in COVID-19. Sequencing was performed with immunoSEQ multiplex PCR; in TCRdb, only in-frame clones are kept and a portion is missing. The sample lists about 150,000 clones; roughly 90% were seen once. Sequenced: PBMCs or T cells enriched from blood (not recorded which). These receptors came from a woman in her twenties or thirties with acute COVID-19. Both conserved end residues are part of each CDR3. A D gene is named only where the DNA matches it firmly. For some rows the clone size is stated as once, few or many, or as a class when expanded; others skip it.

size	D	V	J	CDR3	DNA
NA	NA	TRBV6-5	TRBJ2-7	CASSYWGGEQYF	TGTGCCAGCAGTTACTGGGGCGGCGAGCAGTACTTC
NA	NA	TRBV11-2	TRBJ2-3	CASSLDPLSGYTDTQYF	TGTGCCAGCAGCTTAGATCCCCTAAGCGGGTACACAGATACGCAGTATTTT
NA	NA	TRBV19	TRBJ1-1	CASSRYRSTEAFF	TGTGCCAGTAGTAGATACAGGTCTACTGAAGCTTTCTTT
NA	TRBD1	TRBV12-3/TRBV12-4	TRBJ1-2	CASSFWTGGGYTF	TGTGCCAGCAGTTTCTGGACAGGGGGTGGCTACACCTTC
NA	TRBD2	TRBV9	TRBJ2-1	CASSVGTSRINEQFF	TGTGCCAGCAGCGTGGGGACTAGCAGAATCAATGAGCAGTTCTTC
few	NA	TRBV5-1	TRBJ1-1	CASSWYPSDGNTEAFF	TGCGCCAGCAGCTGGTATCCCAGTGATGGGAACACTGAAGCTTTCTTT
NA	NA	TRBV24-1	TRBJ1-5	CATEGFGQPQHF	TGTGCCACCGAGGGATTTGGTCAGCCCCAGCATTTT
NA	NA	TRBV27	TRBJ2-3	CASSPRFTDTQYF	TGTGCCAGCAGTCCCAGGTTCACAGATACGCAGTATTTT
NA	NA	TRBV19	TRBJ1-1	CASSIDRSGLGAEAFF	TGTGCCAGTAGTATAGATCGTAGCGGGCTAGGGGCTGAAGCTTTCTTT
NA	TRBD1	TRBV5-5	TRBJ2-7	CASSLGQGAYEQYF	TGTGCCAGCAGCTTGGGACAGGGCGCCTACGAGCAGTACTTC
NA	NA	TRBV12-3/TRBV12-4	TRBJ1-2	CASSYRVTYGYTF	TGTGCCAGCAGCTACAGGGTCACCTATGGCTACACCTTC
once	TRBD1	TRBV18	TRBJ1-1	CASSRGQGNTEAFF	TGTGCCAGCTCTCGGGGACAGGGTAACACTGAAGCTTTCTTT
few	NA	TRBV29-1	TRBJ2-1	CSAVPTRRGNEQFF	TGCAGCGCCGTGCCTACCAGGAGGGGAAATGAGCAGTTCTTC
NA	NA	TRBV6-2/TRBV6-3	TRBJ2-5	CASSYGSEEETQYF	TGTGCCAGCAGTTACGGCAGTGAGGAGGAGACCCAGTACTTC
NA	NA	TRBV5-1	TRBJ2-7	CASSLAGRAYEQYF	TGCGCCAGCAGCTTGGCTGGCAGGGCTTACGAGCAGTACTTC
NA	NA	TRBV5-6	TRBJ1-2	CASSLTDYGYTF	TGTGCCAGCAGCTTGACAGACTATGGCTACACCTTC
few	TRBD1	TRBV5-1	TRBJ1-4	CASSLVTGGNEKLFF	TGCGCCAGCAGCTTGGTGACAGGGGGGAATGAAAAACTGTTTTTT
NA	TRBD2	TRBV10-3	TRBJ2-3	CAISPGTTISTDTQYF	TGTGCCATCAGTCCCGGGACTACGATTAGCACAGATACGCAGTATTTT
NA	TRBD1	TRBV4-1	TRBJ1-6	CASSTQILTGSSYNSPLHF	TGCGCCAGCAGCACACAAATTCTGACAGGGAGCTCCTATAATTCACCCCTCCACTTT
NA	NA	TRBV12-3/TRBV12-4	TRBJ2-1	CASSLVVEQFF	TGTGCCAGCAGTTTAGTCGTGGAGCAGTTCTTC
NA	NA	TRBV3-1/TRBV3-2	TRBJ2-7	CASSASIPTGQYF	TGTGCCAGCAGCGCCTCGATACCTACGGGGCAGTACTTC
once	NA	TRBV28	TRBJ2-7	CASSWDGEEGYYEQYF	TGTGCCAGCAGTTGGGACGGAGAGGAGGGCTACTACGAGCAGTACTTC
once	NA	TRBV7-2	TRBJ1-1	CASSLDPTVGTEAFF	TGTGCCAGCAGCTTAGACCCGACAGTTGGCACTGAAGCTTTCTTT
NA	TRBD1	TRBV18	TRBJ2-7	CASSPPGDRAYEQYF	TGTGCCAGCTCACCACCGGGGGACAGGGCCTACGAGCAGTACTTC
many	NA	TRBV6-5	TRBJ2-1	CASSYRDFDEQFF	TGTGCCAGCAGTTACCGCGATTTCGATGAGCAGTTCTTC
NA	TRBD1	TRBV3-1/TRBV3-2	TRBJ1-2	CASSQAGGPGYTF	TGTGCCAGCAGCCAGGCAGGGGGTCCCGGCTACACCTTC
once	TRBD2	TRBV28	TRBJ2-1	CASSLSGRVKFF	TGTGCCAGCAGCCTTAGCGGGAGGGTAAAGTTCTTC
NA	NA	TRBV7-3	TRBJ2-1	CASSLMSRGNSYNEQFF	TGTGCCAGCAGCTTAATGTCACGGGGGAATTCCTACAATGAGCAGTTCTTC
NA	NA	TRBV6-5	TRBJ2-7	CASTIPEAYEQYF	TGTGCCAGTACTATACCGGAGGCCTACGAGCAGTACTTC
NA	TRBD1	TRBV19	TRBJ1-5	CASSIVPGQGVHQPQHF	TGTGCCAGTAGTATAGTCCCTGGACAGGGGGTTCATCAGCCCCAGCATTTT
NA	NA	TRBV29-1	TRBJ2-7	CSVSSGFGVDEQYF	TGCAGCGTTAGCTCGGGGTTTGGTGTCGACGAGCAGTACTTC
NA	NA	TRBV11-2	TRBJ1-5	CASSFGLEQPQHF	TGTGCCAGCAGCTTCGGACTTGAGCAGCCCCAGCATTTT
NA	NA	TRBV4-1	TRBJ2-5	CASSQDSVTRGETQYF	TGCGCCAGCAGCCAAGATTCCGTGACTAGAGGAGAGACCCAGTACTTC
once	NA	TRBV5-4	TRBJ1-1	CASSFGGWGDNTEAFF	TGTGCCAGCAGCTTCGGGGGGTGGGGAGATAACACTGAAGCTTTCTTT
NA	NA	TRBV29-1	TRBJ1-4	CSGGRVNEKLFF	TGCAGCGGGGGGCGGGTAAATGAAAAACTGTTTTTT
NA	NA	TRBV3-1/TRBV3-2	TRBJ2-3	CASSQPGTSTDTQYF	TGTGCCAGCAGCCAACCGGGGACTAGCACAGATACGCAGTATTTT
NA	NA	TRBV14	TRBJ1-2	CASSVDSIYGYTF	TGTGCCAGCAGCGTTGACAGCATTTATGGCTACACCTTC
NA	NA	TRBV30	TRBJ1-5	CAWSVSEISNQPQHF	TGTGCCTGGAGTGTATCCGAGATTAGCAATCAGCCCCAGCATTTT
NA	NA	TRBV2	TRBJ2-1	CASSGLLYNEQFF	TGTGCCAGCAGTGGACTACTCTACAATGAGCAGTTCTTC
NA	TRBD1	TRBV7-9	TRBJ2-7	CASSFGTGGNEQYF	TGTGCCAGCAGCTTCGGGACAGGGGGGAACGAGCAGTACTTC
NA	TRBD1	TRBV16	TRBJ1-5	CASSPTDRDSNQPQHF	TGTGCCAGCAGCCCGACGGACAGGGATAGCAATCAGCCCCAGCATTTT
NA	NA	TRBV4-3	TRBJ1-1	CASSHLTGRGNMNTEAFF	TGCGCCAGCAGCCACCTTACAGGGCGTGGTAATATGAACACTGAAGCTTTCTTT
NA	TRBD2	TRBV3-1/TRBV3-2	TRBJ2-3	CASSQVAGGRTDTQYF	TGTGCCAGCAGCCAAGTAGCGGGCGGGCGCACAGATACGCAGTATTTT
NA	NA	TRBV7-3	TRBJ1-2	CASSQNQGYGYTF	TGTGCCAGCAGCCAAAACCAGGGCTATGGCTACACCTTC
NA	NA	TRBV10-2	TRBJ1-1	CASREHPNTEAFF	TGCGCCAGCAGAGAACACCCGAACACTGAAGCTTTCTTT
NA	TRBD1	TRBV4-1	TRBJ2-7	CASSQGQGLGEQYF	TGCGCCAGCAGCCAGGGACAGGGGCTAGGTGAGCAGTACTTC
NA	NA	TRBV4-3	TRBJ1-1	CASSPGWGTGTEAFF	TGCGCCAGCAGTCCAGGTTGGGGGACTGGCACTGAAGCTTTCTTT
NA	TRBD1	TRBV28	TRBJ1-4	CASRETGEEKLFF	TGTGCCAGCAGGGAAACAGGGGAGGAAAAACTGTTTTTT
NA	TRBD1	TRBV4-1	TRBJ2-7	CASSHGQGEGYEQYF	TGCGCCAGCAGCCATGGACAGGGGGAGGGCTACGAGCAGTACTTC
NA	NA	TRBV4-3	TRBJ2-1	CASSGGAGEQFF	TGCGCCAGCAGCGGGGGGGCGGGGGAGCAGTTCTTC
NA	TRBD1	TRBV19	TRBJ1-5	CASRRTGVLGQPQHF	TGTGCCAGTAGGAGGACAGGGGTCCTTGGTCAGCCCCAGCATTTT
NA	NA	TRBV11-3	TRBJ2-1	CASSSGLQGSNEQFF	TGTGCCAGCAGCTCCGGACTACAGGGGAGTAATGAGCAGTTCTTC
few	NA	TRBV27	TRBJ2-1	CASSPSGPEQFF	TGTGCCAGCAGTCCGTCAGGGCCTGAGCAGTTCTTC
once	TRBD1	TRBV4-1	TRBJ2-7	CASSQDRGLWEQYF	TGCGCCAGCAGCCAAGACAGGGGGCTTTGGGAGCAGTACTTC
NA	TRBD1	TRBV3-1/TRBV3-2	TRBJ1-4	CASSQEGRDRLFF	TGTGCCAGCAGCCAAGAGGGCCGGGACAGGCTGTTTTTT
NA	TRBD1	TRBV3-1/TRBV3-2	TRBJ2-4	CASSAQGDLDIQYF	TGTGCCAGCAGCGCGCAGGGGGATTTGGACATTCAGTACTTC
medium-sized	NA	TRBV6-4	TRBJ2-2	CASSETGSDTGELFF	TGTGCCAGCAGTGAGACAGGATCGGACACCGGGGAGCTGTTTTTT
NA	NA	TRBV18	TRBJ1-2	CASSPGRQLYGYTF	TGTGCCAGCTCACCCGGTAGACAGCTCTATGGCTACACCTTC
NA	TRBD2	TRBV9	TRBJ2-1	CASSVGLAGGYEQFF	TGTGCCAGCAGCGTAGGACTAGCGGGAGGGTATGAGCAGTTCTTC